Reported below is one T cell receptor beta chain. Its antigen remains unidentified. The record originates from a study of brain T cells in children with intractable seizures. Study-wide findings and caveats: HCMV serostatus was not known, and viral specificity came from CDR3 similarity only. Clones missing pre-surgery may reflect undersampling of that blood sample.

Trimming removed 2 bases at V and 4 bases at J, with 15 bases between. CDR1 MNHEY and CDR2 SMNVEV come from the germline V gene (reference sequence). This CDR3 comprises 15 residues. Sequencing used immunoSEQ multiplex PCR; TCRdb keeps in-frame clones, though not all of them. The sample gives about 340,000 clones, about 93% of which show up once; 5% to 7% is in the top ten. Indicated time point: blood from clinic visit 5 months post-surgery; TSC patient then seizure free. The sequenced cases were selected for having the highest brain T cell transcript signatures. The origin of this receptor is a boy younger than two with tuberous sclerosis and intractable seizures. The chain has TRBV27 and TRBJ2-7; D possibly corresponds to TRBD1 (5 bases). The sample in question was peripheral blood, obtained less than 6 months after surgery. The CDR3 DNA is TGTGCCAGCAGTTTACGAGGTTCAGGGCCTTACGAGCAGTACTTC. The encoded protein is CASSLRGSGPYEQYF.